These 2 T cell receptor beta chains came from one sample sequenced in a study of read filtering for tumor transcriptome and immune sequencing. Molecular barcoded adaptors covering alpha/delta and beta/gamma chains were used on roughly 400 ng RNA. One entry per CDR3 protein results from TCRdb running MiXCR on the reads. The table records around 38,000 distinct CDR3 sequences, roughly 13% of them present only once. Sequencing was performed on a population of CD138-negative cells sorted from bone marrow. The origin of the receptors is a donor at least 40 years old with multiple myeloma.

The table lists this clonotype with a few counts. The CDR3 sequence: CASSRNPGSGYGYTF. The CDR3 DNA reads as TGTGCCAGCAGTCGCAATCCAGGGAGCGGCTATGGCTACACCTTC. This chain links TRBV6-2 or TRBV6-3 with TRBJ1-2; D is possibly TRBD1 (5 bases). The V gene's germline CDR1 is MNHEY and CDR2 SVGEGT. V lost 5 bases, J lost 4 bases, and 17 bases lay in between. The CDR3 has 15 amino acids.

This clonotype was detected ten times or more. The chain has TRBV7-6 and TRBJ1-5; perhaps TRBD1 as D (5 bases). The CDR3 is 13 residues long. Germline CDR1 SGHVS, CDR2 FNYEAQ. The V end lost 5 bases, the J end lost 7 bases, and 12 bases lay between the germline ends. The CDR3 DNA reads TGTGCCAGCAGCCCCAGGGTAGGACAGCCCCAGCATTTT. Translated, it gives CASSPRVGQPQHF.